Presented here are 31 T cell receptor beta chains from one specimen sequenced in a study of blood T cells in healthy people across ages. A J-beta primer mix and a sample-barcoded 5' primer were used in a second PCR of about 7 to 12 cycles. Using its own MiXCR run on the 5' RACE reads, TCRdb lists one record per CDR3 protein. The sample shows 1.8 million or so distinct CDR3 sequences, 30% to 40% of them seen only once. Sample: blood. Receptors were obtained from a human donor in good health.

This clonotype has more than one count but fewer than ten. The chain employs TRBV18 and TRBJ1-1, with D maybe TRBD1 (6 bases). V lost 2 bases and J lost 2, with 12 bases in between. The CDR3 is made up of 15 amino acids. Germline values: CDR1 KGHSH, CDR2 LQKENI. CDR3 sequence (DNA): TGTGCCAGCTCACCAGGGGGCAGGGGAAACACTGAAGCTTTCTTT. Its protein is CASSPGGRGNTEAFF.

V gene TRBV20-1 combines with J gene TRBJ2-7; D perhaps matches TRBD2 (5 bases). Germline CDR1 DFQATT, CDR2 SNEGSKA (reference sequence). The CDR3 sequence is 12 residues long. Trimming shortened V by 4 bases and J by 3 bases, and 10 bases separated the two germline ends. This CDR3 reads CSAILDHYEQYF. In DNA, the CDR3 is TGCAGTGCTATACTAGACCACTACGAGCAGTACTTC.

J is TRBJ1-5 and V is TRBV20-1; a weak D match, TRBD1 (6 bases). The CDR3 sequence is 12 residues long. Per the germline V gene, CDR1 is DFQATT and CDR2 is SNEGSKA (reference sequence). V lost 5 bases and J 5 bases, leaving 10 bases between the germline ends. CDR3 loop: CSAGGADQPQHF. DNA for the CDR3: TGCAGTGCTGGGGGGGCGGATCAGCCCCAGCATTTT.

V usage is TRBV6-2 or TRBV6-3 and J usage is TRBJ2-3, with 10 positions matching TRBD2. V was clipped by 5 bases and J by 2 bases; unmatched bases: 4. In germline, CDR1 is MNHEY, CDR2 SVGEGT. This CDR3 comprises 15 residues. DNA of the CDR3: TGTGCCAGCAGTGCACTAGCGGGGAACACAGATACGCAGTATTTT. It specifies CASSALAGNTDTQYF.

This clonotype was found a few times. This chain connects TRBV18 to TRBJ2-6; 7 bases agree with TRBD1. Losses at the gene ends were 4 bases for V and 0 bases for J; bases not matched to a gene: 6. Germline V gene data show CDR1 as KGHSH and CDR2 as LQKENI. The CDR3 extends over 17 amino acids. DNA for the CDR3: TGTGCCAGCTCACGGGACAGCCTCAACTCTGGGGCCAACGTCCTGACTTTC. Its translation is CASSRDSLNSGANVLTF.

The rearrangement links TRBV6-6 to TRBJ2-5; D gene uncertain. Germline V gene sequence: CDR1 MNHNY, CDR2 SVGAGI (reference sequence). V was pared by 2 bases and J by 2 bases, with 6 bases between. The CDR3 has 13 residues. CDR3 nucleotides: TGTGCCAGCAGTTACCGACCTCAAGAGACCCAGTACTTC. Translating gives CASSYRPQETQYF.

The V gene is TRBV27, the J gene TRBJ1-2; maybe TRBD1 (6 bases). Trimming removed 3 bases at V and 2 bases at J, with 10 bases between. The CDR3 has 14 residues. Germline V gives CDR1 MNHEY, CDR2 SMNVEV (reference sequence). CDR3: CASSLRGGNYGYTF. The CDR3 coding sequence is TGTGCCAGCAGTTTGCGGGGGGGCAACTATGGCTACACCTTC.

The chain uses TRBV4-1 and TRBJ2-1, with 9 bases matching TRBD2. CDR1 is MGHRA and CDR2 is YSYEKL in the germline V gene. J lost 0 bases, V lost 3 bases, and 3 bases had no gene match. There are 16 residues in the CDR3. The CDR3 loop is CASSQLLAGSYNEQFF. The CDR3 DNA sequence: TGCGCCAGCAGCCAGTTACTAGCGGGCTCCTACAATGAGCAGTTCTTC.

This clonotype was recorded a few times. This chain uses TRBV5-6 with TRBJ1-2; D not resolved. Germline CDR1 is SGHDT and CDR2 is YYEEEE. The CDR3 totals 13 residues. Trimming shortened V by 1 base and J by 8 bases, and 12 bases separated the two germline ends. CDR3 bases: TGTGCCAGCAGCTTGCAGGACCTCAAGGGCTACACCTTC. Translated, it gives CASSLQDLKGYTF.

The genes are TRBV6-5 and TRBJ2-5, with D possibly being TRBD2 (5 bases). V shed 6 bases and J shed 5 bases, with 7 bases lying between them. This CDR3 contains 11 residues. In germline, CDR1 is MNHEY, CDR2 SVGAGI. The CDR3, as DNA: TGTGCCAGCAGGTGGAGGGAGACCCAGTACTTC. Translated, it gives CASRWRETQYF.

In its sample, this clonotype was seen a few times. The chain uses TRBV2 and TRBJ2-7; D gene uncertain. The germline CDR1 and CDR2 sequences are SNHLY and FYNNEI. This CDR3 has 14 amino acids. Trimming removed 6 bases from V and 2 bases from J, with 14 bases in between. CDR3 residues: CASRSGPEPYEQYF. The CDR3 nucleotides read TGTGCCAGCAGATCCGGGCCAGAACCCTACGAGCAGTACTTC.

This chain connects TRBV12-3 or TRBV12-4 to TRBJ1-2, with D possibly being TRBD1 (6 bases). CDR3 length: 13 residues. Trimming took off 7 bases at V and 6 bases at J, with 15 bases between the two ends. The CDR3 DNA sequence: TGTGCCAGCACCCTAACAGGGTCTGATGGCTACACCTTC. It is translated as CASTLTGSDGYTF.

The chain employs TRBV5-1 and TRBJ2-3; 7 bases are shared with TRBD2. The germline gives CDR1 SGHRS, CDR2 YFSETQ. The trim removed 10 bases at V and 5 bases at J, leaving 10 bases unmatched. The CDR3 is 13 amino acids. DNA for the CDR3: TGCGCCGGATCCCGGACGGGGGGAGATACGCAGTATTTT. It encodes CAGSRTGGDTQYF.

The rearrangement uses TRBV12-5 and TRBJ2-3; D possibly corresponds to TRBD2 (5 bases). There are 18 residues in the CDR3. Trimming removed 1 base at V and 0 bases at J, with 17 bases between. The germline gives CDR1 LGHNT, CDR2 FRNRAP. This CDR3 is CASGLGLSPGSSTDTQYF. The CDR3 DNA follows: TGTGCTAGTGGTTTGGGACTAAGTCCGGGGTCTAGCACAGATACGCAGTATTTT.

This clonotype was seen a few times. J is TRBJ2-7 and V is TRBV28; unclear D gene. V shed 1 base and J shed 5 bases, with 9 bases lying between them. CDR1 and CDR2 (germline): MDHEN, SYDVKM. CDR3 length equals 13 residues. CDR3 amino acids: CASSLFGTHEQYF. CDR3 sequence (DNA): TGTGCCAGCAGTTTATTCGGCACCCACGAGCAGTACTTC.

The rearrangement links TRBV15 to TRBJ2-6; 8 nucleotides agree with TRBD1. The ends lost 0 bases at V and 1 base at J; junction bases unmatched: 5. In germline, CDR1 is LNHNV, CDR2 YYDKDF (reference sequence). There are 18 residues in the CDR3. The CDR3 loop is CATSRDAGGFSGANVLTF. The CDR3 DNA follows: TGTGCCACCAGCAGAGATGCAGGGGGCTTTTCTGGGGCCAACGTCCTGACTTTC.

A word on this clonotype: One end of the junction fails to match germline, which may point to a read error. V usage is TRBV13 and J usage is TRBJ1-2; 8 positions match TRBD1. CDR3 length equals 15 residues. Germline CDR1 reads PRHDT; CDR2 reads FYEKMQ (reference sequence). The CDR3 DNA reads TGTGCCAGCAGCTTAGAATCGGGACAGGACTACGGCTACACCTTC. Translation: CASSLESGQDYGYTF.

In this sample, this clonotype turned up a few times. One junction end does not reproduce the germline sequence, and a read error may be involved. J is TRBJ2-1 and V is TRBV6-2 or TRBV6-3; tentatively, D is TRBD2 (5 bases). The CDR3 extends over 15 amino acids. Germline V gives CDR1 MNHEY, CDR2 SVGEGT. The CDR3 reads CASSLAGGSYNGQFF. Written as DNA, the CDR3 is TGTGCCAGCAGCCTAGCTGGAGGCTCCTACAATGGGCAGTTCTTC.

The V and J genes are TRBV13 and TRBJ2-3; TRBD2 might be the D (6 bases). Germline V lookup: CDR1 PRHDT, CDR2 FYEKMQ (reference sequence). Trimming removed 1 base from V and 2 bases from J, with 10 bases in between. The CDR3 sequence is 15 residues long. The CDR3 DNA sequence: TGTGCCAGCAGCTTAGATAGCGGCTACACAGATACGCAGTATTTT. The encoded protein is CASSLDSGYTDTQYF. Supplemented by reference TRBV13 and TRBJ2-3, the full variable domain reads AAGVIQSPRHLIKEKRETATLKCYPIPRHDTVYWYQQGPGQDPQFLISFYEKMQSDKGSIPDRFSAQQFSDYHSELNMSSLELGDSALYFCASSLDSGYTDTQYFGPGTRLTVL.

The chain couples TRBV5-1 to TRBJ2-4, with D hard to call. The DNA end lines up better with TRBJ2-7; the J call may be wrong. The CDR3 sequence is 14 residues long. CDR1 and CDR2 from the germline V gene are SGHRS and YFSETQ. CDR3 nucleotides: TGCGCCAGCAGCTTGGCCGAAGCTATCTACGAGCAGTACTTC. Its protein product is CASSLAEAIYEQYF.

This clonotype was seen a handful of times. The CDR3 is CASSHLTARDRFRTEAFF. The DNA of the CDR3 is TGTGCCAGCAGCCACTTAACAGCCCGGGACAGGTTTCGCACTGAAGCTTTCTTT. The chain uses TRBV7-2 and TRBJ1-1; 8 nucleotides align to TRBD1. This CDR3 spans 18 amino acids. V lost 5 bases and J lost 4; bases outside the gene matches: 18. CDR1 is SGHTA, CDR2 FQGNSA, per germline.

V usage is TRBV7-3 and J usage is TRBJ1-4; D remains unclear. In germline, CDR1 is SGHTA, CDR2 FQGTGA. This CDR3 is built from 14 residues. V dropped 5 bases and J dropped 8 bases, with 15 bases sitting between them. In DNA, the CDR3 is TGTGCCAGCAGCCTTCGACGGGAGAGAGAAAAACTGTTTTTT. Translation gives CASSLRREREKLFF.

The chain links TRBV6-2 or TRBV6-3 to TRBJ2-3; D is possibly TRBD1 or TRBD2 (5 bases each). Germline V CDR1 and CDR2: MNHEY, SVGEGT. The V gene lost 2 bases and the J gene lost 4 bases, with 10 bases spanning the gap. CDR3 length equals 14 residues. As DNA, the CDR3 is TGTGCCAGCAGTTACAGGGACCGGTCAGATACGCAGTATTTT. Translating gives CASSYRDRSDTQYF.

There are a few counts of this clonotype. The chain uses TRBV12-3 or TRBV12-4 and TRBJ2-3; 9 bases are a match to TRBD2. The CDR3 length is 15 residues. The trim removed 4 bases at V and 4 bases at J, leaving 6 bases unmatched. The CDR3, as DNA: TGTGCCAGCAGTTGGGGACTAGCCCCTCCAGATACGCAGTATTTT. Its protein is CASSWGLAPPDTQYF.

This clonotype was found many times. The chain links TRBV6-2 or TRBV6-3 to TRBJ2-7; D unresolved. There are 12 residues in the CDR3. The germline CDR1 and CDR2 sequences are MNHEY and SVGEGT. Trimming removed 5 bases from V and 2 bases from J, with 7 bases in between. Written as DNA, the CDR3 is TGTGCCAGCAGTACCGCGGCCTACGAGCAGTACTTC. It encodes CASSTAAYEQYF.

This clonotype was observed a few times. This chain uses TRBV7-7 with TRBJ2-3; 7 positions agree with TRBD1. The CDR3 has 14 amino acids. Trimming removed 4 bases from V and 4 bases from J; junction bases left unmatched: 5. Per the germline V gene, CDR1 is SSHAT and CDR2 is FNYEAQ (reference sequence). The CDR3 loop is CASSSNTGADTQYF. The CDR3 DNA is TGTGCCAGCAGCTCGAATACAGGGGCAGATACGCAGTATTTT.

V and J are TRBV12-3 or TRBV12-4 and TRBJ1-2; D remains unclear. This CDR3 comprises 13 residues. V was trimmed by 1 base and J by 11 bases, leaving 14 bases between them. The CDR3 reads CASSLGDRRTYTF. DNA of the CDR3: TGTGCCAGCAGTTTAGGTGATAGGAGGACGTACACCTTC.

V gene TRBV3-1 combines with J gene TRBJ1-2; unclear D gene. There are 12 residues in the CDR3. Germline assignment: CDR1 LGHDT and CDR2 YNNKEL (reference sequence). V lost 1 base and J lost 7, with 7 bases in between. The CDR3 protein is CASSQGVRGYTF. CDR3 nucleotides: TGTGCCAGCAGCCAAGGGGTTCGTGGCTACACCTTC.

The chain links TRBV20-1 to TRBJ2-7; 12 nucleotides align to TRBD2. From germline, CDR1 is DFQATT and CDR2 SNEGSKA (reference sequence). The CDR3 runs 17 residues. V shed 1 base, J shed 0 bases, and the junction held 7 bases outside the gene matches. The CDR3 region is CSARGLRTSGDSYEQYF. DNA for the CDR3: TGCAGTGCTAGAGGACTAAGGACTAGCGGGGACTCCTACGAGCAGTACTTC.

This clonotype has only one observation. The chain has TRBV7-9 and TRBJ2-6, with TRBD1 identical over 11 bases. Germline lookup yields CDR1 SEHNR and CDR2 FQNEAQ (reference sequence). The CDR3 sequence is 19 residues long. J lost 0 bases, V lost 5 bases, and 9 bases had no gene match. In DNA, the CDR3 is TGTGCCAGCAGCGTCCCGGGACAGGGGGGATCCTCTGGGGCCAACGTCCTGACTTTC. This translates into CASSVPGQGGSSGANVLTF.

J is TRBJ2-7 and V is TRBV12-3 or TRBV12-4; D is uncertain. The CDR3 has 11 residues. Trimming removed 3 bases from V and 6 bases from J, with 6 bases in between. CDR3 DNA: TGTGCCAGCAGTTTGAACGGCGAGCAGTACTTC. It specifies CASSLNGEQYF.